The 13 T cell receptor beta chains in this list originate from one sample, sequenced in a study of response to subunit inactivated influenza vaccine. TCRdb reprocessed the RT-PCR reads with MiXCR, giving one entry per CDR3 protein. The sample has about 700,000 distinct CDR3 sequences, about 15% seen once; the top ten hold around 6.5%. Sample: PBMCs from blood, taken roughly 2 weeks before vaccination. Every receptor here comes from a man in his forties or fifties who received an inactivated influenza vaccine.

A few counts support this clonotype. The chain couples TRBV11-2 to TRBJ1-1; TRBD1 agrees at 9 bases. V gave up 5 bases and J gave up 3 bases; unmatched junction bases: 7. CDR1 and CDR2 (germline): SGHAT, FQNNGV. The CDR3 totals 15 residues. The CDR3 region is CASSRDRALYTEAFF. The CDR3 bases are TGTGCCAGCAGCCGGGACAGGGCCCTTTACACTGAAGCTTTCTTT.

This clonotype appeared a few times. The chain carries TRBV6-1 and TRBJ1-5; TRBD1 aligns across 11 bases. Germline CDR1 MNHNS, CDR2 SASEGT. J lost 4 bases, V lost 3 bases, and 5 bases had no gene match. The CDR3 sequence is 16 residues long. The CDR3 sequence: CASSEDGTGGNQPQHF. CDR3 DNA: TGTGCCAGCAGTGAGGATGGGACAGGGGGTAATCAGCCCCAGCATTTT.

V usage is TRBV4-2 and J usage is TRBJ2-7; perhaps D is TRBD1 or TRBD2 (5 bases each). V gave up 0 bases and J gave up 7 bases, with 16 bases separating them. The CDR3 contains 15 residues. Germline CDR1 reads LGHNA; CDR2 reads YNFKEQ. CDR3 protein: CASSQEDRGAGEQYF. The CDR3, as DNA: TGTGCCAGCAGCCAAGAGGATCGAGGGGCTGGAGAGCAGTACTTC.

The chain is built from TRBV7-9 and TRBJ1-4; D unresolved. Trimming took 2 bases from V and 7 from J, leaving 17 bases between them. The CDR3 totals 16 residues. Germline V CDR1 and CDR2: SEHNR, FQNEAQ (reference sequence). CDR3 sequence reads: CASSLYSRASGEKLFF. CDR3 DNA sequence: TGTGCCAGCAGCTTATATTCGAGGGCTTCGGGTGAAAAACTGTTTTTT.

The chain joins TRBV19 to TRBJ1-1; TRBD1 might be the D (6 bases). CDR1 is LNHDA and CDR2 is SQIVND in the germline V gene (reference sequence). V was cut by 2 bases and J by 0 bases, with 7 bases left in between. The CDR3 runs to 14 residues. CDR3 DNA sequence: TGTGCCAGTAGTATAAACAGGGTGAACACTGAAGCTTTCTTT. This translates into CASSINRVNTEAFF.

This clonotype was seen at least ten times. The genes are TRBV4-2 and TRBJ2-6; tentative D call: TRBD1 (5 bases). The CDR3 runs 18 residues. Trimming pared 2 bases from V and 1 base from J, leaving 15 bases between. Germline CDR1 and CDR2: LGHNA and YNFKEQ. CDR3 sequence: CASSQLLSGMSGANVLTF. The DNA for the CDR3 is TGTGCCAGCAGCCAACTCCTTTCAGGGATGTCTGGGGCCAACGTCCTGACTTTC.

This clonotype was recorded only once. The CDR3, as DNA: TGCAGCGCCCTCCGTTCGCAAGAGACCCAGTACTTC. Translation: CSALRSQETQYF. The genes are TRBV29-1 and TRBJ2-5, with D unclear. CDR1 is SQVTM, CDR2 ANQGSEA, per germline. This CDR3 is built from 12 residues. Trimming took off 7 bases at V and 2 bases at J, with 11 bases between the two ends.

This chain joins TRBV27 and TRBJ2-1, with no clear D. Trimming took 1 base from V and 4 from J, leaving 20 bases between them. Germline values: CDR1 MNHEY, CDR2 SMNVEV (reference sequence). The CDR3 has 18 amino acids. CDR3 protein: CASSLYTGTGHTYNEQFF. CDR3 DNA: TGTGCCAGCAGTTTATATACGGGTACTGGTCATACGTACAATGAGCAGTTCTTC.

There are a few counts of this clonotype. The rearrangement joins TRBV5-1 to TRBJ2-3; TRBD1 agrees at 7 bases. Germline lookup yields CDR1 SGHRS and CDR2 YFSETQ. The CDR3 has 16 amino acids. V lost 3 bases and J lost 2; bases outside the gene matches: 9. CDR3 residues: CASSSRTGAATDTQYF. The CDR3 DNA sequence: TGCGCCAGCAGCTCCAGGACAGGAGCAGCCACAGATACGCAGTATTTT.

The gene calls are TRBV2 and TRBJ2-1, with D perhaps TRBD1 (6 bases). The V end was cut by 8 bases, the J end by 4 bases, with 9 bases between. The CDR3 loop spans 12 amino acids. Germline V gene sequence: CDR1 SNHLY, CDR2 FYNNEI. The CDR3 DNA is TGTGCCAGCCAGAGGGGGTACAATGAGCAGTTCTTC. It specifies CASQRGYNEQFF.

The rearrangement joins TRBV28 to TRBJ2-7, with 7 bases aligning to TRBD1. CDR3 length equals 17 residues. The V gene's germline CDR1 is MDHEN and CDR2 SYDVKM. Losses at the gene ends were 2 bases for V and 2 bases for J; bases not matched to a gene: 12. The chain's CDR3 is CASSLPRTRGRTYEQYF. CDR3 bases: TGTGCCAGCAGTTTACCCCGGACGAGGGGGCGCACCTACGAGCAGTACTTC.

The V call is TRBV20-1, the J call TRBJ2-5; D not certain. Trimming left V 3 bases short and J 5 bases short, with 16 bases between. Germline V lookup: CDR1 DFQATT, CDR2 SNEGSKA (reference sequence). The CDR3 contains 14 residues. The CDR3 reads CSARPLGLRETQYF. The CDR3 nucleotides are TGCAGTGCTAGGCCCCTCGGGCTGAGGGAGACCCAGTACTTC.

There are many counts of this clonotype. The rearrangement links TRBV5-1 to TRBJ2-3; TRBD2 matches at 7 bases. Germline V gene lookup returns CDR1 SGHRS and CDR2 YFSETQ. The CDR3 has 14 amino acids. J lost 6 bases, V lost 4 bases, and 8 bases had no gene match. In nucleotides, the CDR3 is TGCGCCAGCAGCCCTGACCCGGGGGGTGATACGCAGTATTTT. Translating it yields CASSPDPGGDTQYF.